Listed below are T cell receptor beta chains from one sample, sequenced in a study of early T cells in non-severe SARS-CoV-2 infection. TCRdb re-derived calls from the 5' RACE reads in MiXCR, one entry per CDR3 protein. The repertoire consists of about 20,000 distinct CDR3 sequences, with under 6.5% occurring once and the leading ten covering over 5.5%. Input material: whole blood. The receptors stem from an adult who was a healthcare worker with PCR-confirmed SARS-CoV-2 infection or an uninfected control (not recorded which). Both conserved end residues are part of each CDR3. The D gene is left open where the match is weak. Size values are once, few and many counts, or a class for expanded clones, and some rows have none.

>TRBJ2-3|many|TRBD2|TRBV30
TGTGCCTGGACGGCGGGACTAGCGGGAACAGATACGCAGTATTTT
CAWTAGLAGTDTQYF
>TRBJ1-1|many|.|TRBV6-1
TGTGCCAGCAGTGAAGGACGCCGGGACGCTTTCTTT
CASSEGRRDAFF
>TRBJ2-3|few|.|TRBV7-2
TGTGCCAGCAGCTTTGGCGGGGTCACAGATACGCAGTATTTT
CASSFGGVTDTQYF
>TRBJ2-1|many|TRBD1|TRBV6-4
TGTGCCAGCAGTGCAGAGGACAGGGGGGTTGATGAGCAGTTCTTC
CASSAEDRGVDEQFF
>TRBJ2-7|.|TRBD2|TRBV29-1
TGCAGTTATTTGACTAGCGGGAGTTTTAACGAGCAGTACTTC
CSYLTSGSFNEQYF
>TRBJ2-3|many|.|TRBV7-9
TGTGCCAGCAGCCCAAGGGGCCCAGATACGCAGTATTTT
CASSPRGPDTQYF
>TRBJ2-1|few|TRBD2|TRBV6-1
TGTGCCAGCATTGGTACTAGCGGGAGCCATGAGCAGTTCTTC
CASIGTSGSHEQFF
>TRBJ2-3|many|TRBD2|TRBV11-2
TGTGCCAGCAGCGTAGTAGCGGGAGGATGGGCAGATACGCAGTATTTT
CASSVVAGGWADTQYF
>TRBJ2-7|many|.|TRBV2
TGTGCCAGCAGGGGGGACTTTCCTAAGTCCTACGAGCAGTACTTC
CASRGDFPKSYEQYF
>TRBJ2-1|many|.|TRBV20-1
TGCAGTGCTAGAGATCCCCAACATGTGGGGCAGTTCTTC
CSARDPQHVGQFF
>TRBJ2-7|many|.|TRBV18
TGTGCCAGCTCACCAGGGGGCGGTTCCTACGAGCAGTACTTC
CASSPGGGSYEQYF